The clone carrying this TCR beta chain was seen more than once but under ten times. Its target is not known. These data come from a study of T-cell memory formation after mild COVID-19. The wider study: The study found TCR clusters largely donor specific. Study-wide findings and caveats: Mainly in CM and EM were contracting CD4+ clones; CD8+ were in EMRA.

This CDR3 is 16 amino acids long. Germline lookup yields CDR1 SGHTA and CDR2 FQGNSA. V was clipped by 1 base and J by 7 bases, with 20 bases between them. TCRdb independently ran MiXCR on the 5' RACE reads; one entry per CDR3 protein. The data contain 250,000 to 400,000 distinct CDR3 sequences, 14% of them singletons. The material sequenced was PBMCs or a T cell subset sorted from them (not recorded which). The V call is TRBV7-2, the J call TRBJ2-7; a weak D match, TRBD2 (5 bases). The sequence was collected from a young man who had mild COVID-19 (a few samples of this study predate the infection). Cell type and time point are not known. CDR3 residues: CASSLEVVYHRGEQYF. The CDR3 DNA is TGTGCCAGCAGCTTAGAGGTTGTCTACCACCGGGGAGAGCAGTACTTC. The complete variable domain, with remaining parts taken from reference TRBV7-2 and TRBJ2-7, reads GAGVSQSPSNKVTEKGKDVELRCDPISGHTALYWYRQSLGQGLEFLIYFQGNSAPDKSGLPSDRFSAERTGGSVSTLTIQRTQQEDSAVYLCASSLEVVYHRGEQYFGPGTRLTVT.